These 26 T cell receptor beta chains came from one sample sequenced in a study of shared clonotypes between healthy human individuals (dated by TCRdb to about 2020). Library generation was performed with the immunoSEQ multiplex PCR assay. TCRdb obtained this table from immuneACCESS and retained in-frame rearrangements with V and J assigned. These tables miss some clones; where compared with another copy, unresolved V genes account for less than half of the shortfall, and the remainder is unexplained. The sample table contains some 2.1 million clones; only one count was recorded for roughly 94% of them. The ten most abundant clones make up 0.1% to 0.15% of the sample. Source material: naive CD4+ T cells sorted from blood. Sample cell subset or site, as interpreted from the label and publication: CD45RA+ positively selected. Every receptor here comes from a man aged 18 to 29 in good health.

This sequence joins TRBV18 and TRBJ2-7; 10 bases are a match to TRBD2. The trim removed 0 bases at V and 0 bases at J, leaving 11 bases unmatched. The CDR3 length is 19 residues. CDR1 is KGHSH and CDR2 is LQKENI in the germline V gene. The chain's CDR3 is CASSPPWLAGDLFSYEQYF. The CDR3 DNA follows: TGTGCCAGCTCACCACCGTGGCTAGCGGGAGATTTGTTCTCCTACGAGCAGTACTTC.

In its sample, this clone was seen many times. In the same sample, other DNA sequences code for this CDR3. The chain recombines TRBV6-6 with TRBJ2-7; D unresolved. The CDR3 contains 11 residues. V was clipped by 6 bases and J by 3 bases, with 6 bases between them. The germline gives CDR1 MNHNY, CDR2 SVGAGI (reference sequence). The CDR3 is CASRTVYEQYF. The DNA for the CDR3 is TGTGCCAGCAGGACCGTCTACGAGCAGTACTTC.

Note on this clone: Other nucleotide sequences in the sample specify the same CDR3. In DNA form, the CDR3 reads TGTGCCAGCAGTCTGGACGGGAACTATGGCTACACCTTC. It codes for CASSLDGNYGYTF. The chain recombines TRBV6-1 with TRBJ1-2, with D uncertain. The CDR3 totals 13 residues. Trimming cost V 5 bases and J 2 bases, with 9 bases left between them. Germline CDR1 and CDR2: MNHNS and SASEGT.

Points on this clone: A read error is possible here, since a much larger clone lies one base away. The chain employs TRBV11-3 and TRBJ1-1; D is undetermined. Germline V CDR1 and CDR2: SGHNT, YENEEA. V was pared by 0 bases and J by 1 base, with 0 bases between. The CDR3 consists of 12 residues. For the CDR3, the DNA is TGTGCCAGCAGCTTAGAGAACACTGAAGCTTTCTTT. This encodes CASSLENTEAFF.

The chain recombines TRBV7-9 with TRBJ2-3; no reliable D call. The CDR3 extends over 13 amino acids. V was cut by 5 bases and J by 0 bases, with 6 bases left in between. Germline loops: CDR1 SEHNR, CDR2 FQNEAQ (reference sequence). The CDR3 DNA sequence: TGTGCCAGCAGCAGACCGAGCACAGATACGCAGTATTTT. Translation: CASSRPSTDTQYF.

The chain recombines TRBV30 with TRBJ2-2; no firm D call. Germline CDR1 and CDR2: GTSNPN and SVGIG (reference sequence). The CDR3 is 12 residues long. The ends were cut back, 0 bases at V and 9 bases at J, with 8 bases in the middle. The CDR3, as DNA: TGTGCCTGGAGTGTACCATCCTGGGAGCTGTTTTTT. Translation: CAWSVPSWELFF.

Notes on this clone: A read error may explain this, as a much larger clone is one base away. Because the CDR3 is missing its conserved closing phenylalanine or tryptophan, this is likely a read error. This chain uses TRBV7-9 with TRBJ2-7; D not resolved. Trimming took 3 bases from V and 7 from J, leaving 19 bases between them. Germline V CDR1 and CDR2: SEHNR, FQNEAQ (reference sequence). This CDR3 is built from 15 residues. CDR3: CASSLNGTNPREQYL. In DNA, the CDR3 is TGTGCCAGCAGCTTGAACGGAACTAACCCTAGGGAGCAGTACCTC.

The DNA for the CDR3 is TGTGCCAGCAGCGCTGGGCAGCCACCCAAAGAGACCCAGTACTTC. Translated, it gives CASSAGQPPKETQYF. The chain carries TRBV5-4 and TRBJ2-5; no clear D. The V end lost 4 bases, the J end lost 3 bases, and 16 bases lay between the germline ends. This CDR3 has 15 residues. The germline V gene has CDR1 SGHNT and CDR2 YYREEE (reference sequence).

The chain employs TRBV5-1 and TRBJ2-7; weak D call: TRBD1 (5 bases). The CDR3 runs to 15 residues. With 4 bases removed from V and 6 bases from J, the gap between germline ends came to 20 bases. Germline CDR1 and CDR2: SGHRS and YFSETQ. The CDR3 here is CASSRVGQAPGEQYF. The CDR3 coding sequence is TGCGCCAGCAGCCGGGTGGGGCAGGCTCCCGGCGAGCAGTACTTC.

V and J are TRBV10-3 and TRBJ2-5; D perhaps matches TRBD1 (6 bases). Trimming pared 2 bases from V and 4 bases from J, leaving 14 bases between. Germline V gives CDR1 ENHRY, CDR2 SYGVKD. The CDR3 totals 15 residues. The CDR3 sequence is CAISERGLAIETQYF. CDR3 nucleotides: TGTGCCATCAGTGAGAGGGGGTTGGCGATAGAGACCCAGTACTTC.

The V call is TRBV5-1, the J call TRBJ1-3, with 9 bases fitting TRBD1. The length of the CDR3 is 16 residues. Germline CDR1 SGHRS, CDR2 YFSETQ. The J segment lost 4 bases and the V segment lost 4 bases, leaving 9 bases of the junction unmatched. Written as DNA, the CDR3 is TGCGCCAGCAGCCTGGAAGGGACAGGGCAGGGAAACACCATATATTTT. Amino acids: CASSLEGTGQGNTIYF.

The V and J genes are TRBV4-3 and TRBJ2-7; no clear D gene. Per the germline V gene, CDR1 is LGHNA and CDR2 is YSLEER. Trimming stripped 2 bases from V and 2 bases from J, with 10 bases between. The CDR3 totals 14 residues. CDR3 DNA: TGCGCCAGCAGCCAACTGGGGTCGACCTACGAGCAGTACTTC. It encodes CASSQLGSTYEQYF.

The CDR3 is CASSPGTTEGGEQYF. The DNA for the CDR3 is TGTGCCAGCTCACCTGGGACAACCGAGGGAGGAGAGCAGTACTTC. V is TRBV18 and J is TRBJ2-7; the D call may be TRBD1 or TRBD2 (6 bases each). The CDR3 has 15 residues. From germline, CDR1 is KGHSH and CDR2 LQKENI. Trimming cost V 3 bases and J 7 bases, with 19 bases left between them.

V gene TRBV11-2 combines with J gene TRBJ2-3; the D gene is possibly TRBD1 (5 bases). Germline V lookup: CDR1 SGHAT, CDR2 FQNNGV. The CDR3 contains 14 residues. The V end lost 5 bases, the J end lost 5 bases, and 14 bases lay between the germline ends. The CDR3 DNA follows: TGTGCCAGCAGCAATGGGGCTAGACGAGATACGCAGTATTTT. This encodes CASSNGARRDTQYF.

The rearrangement joins TRBV6-5 to TRBJ2-3; TRBD2 is a possible D gene (6 bases). Germline V gene sequence: CDR1 MNHEY, CDR2 SVGAGI. V gave up 8 bases and J gave up 4 bases, with 19 bases separating them. The CDR3 extends over 15 amino acids. The CDR3 DNA sequence: TGTGCCAGCGTTCGAGTCCGGGAGTGGGCAGATACGCAGTATTTT. Its protein is CASVRVREWADTQYF.

V and J are TRBV9 and TRBJ2-1, with 13 bases fitting TRBD2. Germline lookup yields CDR1 SGDLS and CDR2 YYNGEE. Trimming cost V 3 bases and J 10 bases; bases outside gene matches: 16. CDR3 length: 18 residues. This CDR3 reads CASSASLLLAGGPGEQFF. The CDR3 DNA reads as TGTGCCAGCAGCGCCAGCTTGCTACTAGCGGGAGGGCCTGGGGAGCAGTTCTTC.

J is TRBJ1-3 and V is TRBV6-6, with TRBD1 matching 10 bases. V dropped 8 bases and J dropped 2; count of bases not matched to a gene: 6. CDR3 length equals 15 residues. Germline V CDR1 and CDR2: MNHNY, SVGAGI (reference sequence). CDR3 bases: TGTGCCAGCGGAACCGGGACAGGGGCTGGAAACACCATATATTTT. Translated, it gives CASGTGTGAGNTIYF.

The rearrangement uses TRBV19 and TRBJ1-2, with 9 positions matching TRBD1. The length of the CDR3 is 15 residues. The V gene end was trimmed by 7 bases and the J gene end by 4 bases; junction bases not matched to a gene: 10. The germline gives CDR1 LNHDA, CDR2 SQIVND (reference sequence). CDR3 DNA sequence: TGTGCCAGTACCATGTCGGGACAGGGCGGCTATGGCTACACCTTC. Protein product: CASTMSGQGGYGYTF.

The J gene is TRBJ2-1, the V gene TRBV6-5; 8 bases align to TRBD2. In germline, CDR1 is MNHEY, CDR2 SVGAGI. CDR3 length: 11 residues. V lost 5 bases and J lost 15; bases outside the gene matches: 6. CDR3 region: CASSAGTSLFF. CDR3 DNA sequence: TGTGCCAGCAGTGCCGGGACTAGTCTGTTCTTC.

CDR3 coding DNA: TGCGCCAGCAGCTTGAACAGAGAAAACTATGGCTACACCTTC. It translates to CASSLNRENYGYTF. The rearrangement joins TRBV5-1 to TRBJ1-2; D is unclear. With 1 base removed from V and 2 bases from J, the gap between germline ends came to 9 bases. The CDR3 covers 14 residues. Germline CDR1 reads SGHRS; CDR2 reads YFSETQ.

CDR3 protein: CASSLEFTDTQYF. The CDR3 region has the DNA TGTGCCAGCAGCTTGGAGTTCACAGATACGCAGTATTTT. This chain connects TRBV11-2 to TRBJ2-3; the D is unclear. Germline lookup yields CDR1 SGHAT and CDR2 FQNNGV. The CDR3 is 13 residues long. V lost 3 bases to trimming and J lost 2 bases, with 6 bases between them.

The V call is TRBV9, the J call TRBJ1-4; D perhaps matches TRBD1 (5 bases). The V and J ends lost 3 bases and 7 bases respectively, with 22 bases between them. The CDR3 spans 17 residues. Germline lookup yields CDR1 SGDLS and CDR2 YYNGEE. CDR3 sequence: CASSDSPGRYVGEKLFF. DNA for the CDR3: TGTGCCAGCAGCGACTCACCAGGGAGATATGTTGGTGAAAAACTGTTTTTT.

The gene calls are TRBV28 and TRBJ2-5; the match to TRBD1 covers 9 bases. Looked up from germline, CDR1 is MDHEN and CDR2 is SYDVKM. Trimming removed 4 bases from V and 4 bases from J; junction bases left unmatched: 4. The CDR3 has 14 amino acids. CDR3 region: CASSSPQGAETQYF. Written as DNA, the CDR3 is TGTGCCAGCAGTTCTCCACAGGGGGCAGAGACCCAGTACTTC.

V is TRBV19 and J is TRBJ1-3; D remains ambiguous. CDR3 length: 12 amino acids. The germline V gene has CDR1 LNHDA and CDR2 SQIVND (reference sequence). The CDR3 is CVSQIQGNTIYF. The CDR3 DNA follows: TGTGTCAGCCAAATACAGGGAAACACCATATATTTT.

The chain links TRBV18 to TRBJ1-1, with D possibly being TRBD1 (5 bases). The germline V and J ends were trimmed by 2 bases and 0 bases, with 10 bases remaining between them. The germline V gene has CDR1 KGHSH and CDR2 LQKENI. This CDR3 is built from 15 residues. For the CDR3, the DNA is TGTGCCAGCTCACCAGTCAGGGTTGTGAACACTGAAGCTTTCTTT. Its translation is CASSPVRVVNTEAFF.

The CDR3 coding sequence is TGTGCCTGGACTCTCGACAGCTCCTACAATGAGCAGTTCTTC. Its translation is CAWTLDSSYNEQFF. This chain links TRBV30 with TRBJ2-1; perhaps TRBD1 as D (5 bases). Trimming removed 4 bases from V and 0 bases from J, with 10 bases in between. Germline V gene data show CDR1 as GTSNPN and CDR2 as SVGIG (reference sequence). The CDR3 length is 14 residues.